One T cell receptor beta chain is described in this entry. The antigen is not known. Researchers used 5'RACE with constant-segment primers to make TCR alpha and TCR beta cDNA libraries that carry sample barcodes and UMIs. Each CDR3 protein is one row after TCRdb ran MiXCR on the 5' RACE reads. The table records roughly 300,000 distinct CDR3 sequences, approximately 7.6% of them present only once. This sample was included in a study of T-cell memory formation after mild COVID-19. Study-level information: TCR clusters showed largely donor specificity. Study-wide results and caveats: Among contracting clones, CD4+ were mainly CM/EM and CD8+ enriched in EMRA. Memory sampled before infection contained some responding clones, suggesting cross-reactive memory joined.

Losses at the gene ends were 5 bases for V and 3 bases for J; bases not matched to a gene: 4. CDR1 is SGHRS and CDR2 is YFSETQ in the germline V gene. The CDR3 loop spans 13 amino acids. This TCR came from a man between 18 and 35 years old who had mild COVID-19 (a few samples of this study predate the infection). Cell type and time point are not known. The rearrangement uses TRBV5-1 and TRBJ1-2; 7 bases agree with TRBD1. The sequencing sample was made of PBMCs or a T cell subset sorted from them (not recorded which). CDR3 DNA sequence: TGCGCCAGCAGTTTTGACAGGGACTATGGCTACACCTTC. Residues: CASSFDRDYGYTF.